This entry is about one T cell receptor (beta chain). Its target is unknown. The sample belongs to a study of T cell responses to AZD1222 COVID-19 vaccine. With V trimmed by 6 bases and J by 7 bases, 8 bases remained unmatched. The CDR3 has 14 residues. Germline V gives CDR1 MNHEY, CDR2 SMNVEV (reference sequence). General study findings and limits: No day 14 peak samples; only post-peak repertoires were characterized. Only a handful of AZD1222 recipients, more than 5 in all, had baseline seropositivity. Donors in the cohort were predominantly white British and more often female, and clonal diversity was possibly underestimated. Spike-specific TCR breadth and depth went up after people got two AZD1222 doses.

Profiled with immunoSEQ multiplex PCR; TCRdb holds only in-frame clones, not every one. The sample includes 65,000 to 75,000 clones, over 70% seen only once; the top ten take about 51%. This receptor was obtained from an adult who received the AZD1222 COVID-19 vaccine. Sequencing was performed on peripheral blood, taken 28 days after the second AZD1222 dose. The rearrangement uses TRBV27 and TRBJ1-2; 10 bases match TRBD1. CDR3 sequence (DNA): TGTGCCAGCAGCCCTCTGACAGGGGGCTTTGGCTACACCTTC. Residues: CASSPLTGGFGYTF.